These 25 T cell receptor beta chains share one sample of origin, sequenced in a study of response to subunit inactivated influenza vaccine. TCRdb passed the RT-PCR reads through MiXCR, listing each CDR3 protein once. The sample contains 860,000 or so distinct CDR3 sequences, 21% of which appear only once. Sequences were derived from PBMCs from blood, sampled more than 4 days after vaccination. The receptors shown here come from a man in his fifties or sixties who received an inactivated influenza vaccine.

In this sample, this clonotype turned up a few times. The rearrangement joins TRBV28 to TRBJ2-5; D may match TRBD1 or TRBD2 (5 bases each). CDR1 and CDR2 (germline): MDHEN, SYDVKM. Trimming removed 6 bases at V and 1 base at J, with 12 bases between. The CDR3 is made up of 14 amino acids. CDR3: CASRGGGTQETQYF. CDR3 DNA: TGTGCCAGCAGGGGCGGTGGGACCCAAGAGACCCAGTACTTC.

The chain joins TRBV9 to TRBJ1-1, with TRBD1 matching over 7 bases. V dropped 6 bases and J dropped 4; count of bases not matched to a gene: 9. The CDR3 has 14 residues. Germline V gives CDR1 SGDLS, CDR2 YYNGEE. CDR3 nucleotide sequence: TGTGCCAGCACCTTTGGGGACAGTGGCACTGAAGCTTTCTTT. Amino acids: CASTFGDSGTEAFF.

V and J are TRBV7-2 and TRBJ2-5; 9 nucleotides line up with TRBD2. V lost 5 bases to trimming and J lost 1 base; unmatched junction nucleotides: 8. Germline CDR1 SGHTA, CDR2 FQGNSA. The CDR3 runs 16 residues. The CDR3 region is CASSRLRGGSQETQYF. The CDR3, as DNA: TGTGCCAGCAGCCGCCTGCGGGGGGGATCCCAAGAGACCCAGTACTTC.

There are a few counts of this clonotype. CDR3 nucleotides: TGTGCCAGCAGCTTATGGGGGCCCAACACCGGGGAGCTGTTTTTT. Translated, it gives CASSLWGPNTGELFF. V is TRBV7-2 and J is TRBJ2-2; D is perhaps TRBD1 (6 bases). The CDR3 contains 15 residues. Trimming stripped 2 bases from V and 2 bases from J, with 9 bases between. Germline V CDR1 and CDR2: SGHTA, FQGNSA.

The V call is TRBV4-2, the J call TRBJ2-1; TRBD2 agrees at 7 bases. Looked up from germline, CDR1 is LGHNA and CDR2 is YNFKEQ. CDR3 length: 15 residues. V lost 4 bases to trimming and J lost 4 bases; unmatched junction nucleotides: 7. The DNA of the CDR3 is TGTGCCAGCAGCCCCGAGCGGGGACTATACAATGAGCAGTTCTTC. The encoded protein is CASSPERGLYNEQFF.

This clonotype was seen more than once but under ten times. This chain links TRBV3-1 with TRBJ2-7; D ambiguous. CDR3 length equals 14 residues. V shed 3 bases and J shed 2 bases, with 11 bases lying between them. Per the germline V gene, CDR1 is LGHDT and CDR2 is YNNKEL (reference sequence). The CDR3 is CASSQVPSAYEQYF. The CDR3 coding sequence is TGTGCCAGCAGCCAGGTACCATCGGCCTACGAGCAGTACTTC.

There are a few counts of this clonotype. The chain couples TRBV6-6 to TRBJ2-2; D not resolved. The CDR3 runs to 12 residues. The germline gives CDR1 MNHNY, CDR2 SVGAGI (reference sequence). V was pared by 10 bases and J by 4 bases, with 10 bases between. As DNA, the CDR3 is TGTGCCACCTTCAGACTCACCGGGGAGCTGTTTTTT. Amino acids: CATFRLTGELFF.

This clonotype appeared a few times. The chain carries TRBV9 and TRBJ2-5, with 10 bases that match TRBD2. The CDR3 spans 16 residues. Losses at the gene ends were 4 bases for V and 1 base for J; bases not matched to a gene: 7. Germline lookup yields CDR1 SGDLS and CDR2 YYNGEE. The CDR3 sequence is CASSPGTSAVQETQYF. The CDR3 bases are TGTGCCAGCAGCCCCGGGACTAGCGCGGTCCAAGAGACCCAGTACTTC.

In this sample, this clonotype turned up many times. The chain is built from TRBV20-1 and TRBJ2-5; 8 bases align to TRBD2. This CDR3 comprises 14 residues. Germline CDR1 reads DFQATT; CDR2 reads SNEGSKA (reference sequence). V lost 1 base to trimming and J lost 5 bases; unmatched junction nucleotides: 6. The CDR3, as DNA: TGCAGTGCTAGAGGGACTAGCCTGCAGGAGACCCAGTACTTC. It codes for CSARGTSLQETQYF.

This clonotype was recorded a few times. The rearrangement joins TRBV20-1 to TRBJ2-5; 9 bases agree with TRBD2. The CDR3 length is 15 residues. The germline CDR1 and CDR2 sequences are DFQATT and SNEGSKA (reference sequence). V was pared by 3 bases and J by 1 base, with 6 bases of the junction left unmatched. The DNA for the CDR3 is TGCAGTGCTAGTTCCCTAGCGGGGACCCAAGAGACCCAGTACTTC. Its protein is CSASSLAGTQETQYF.

V gene TRBV3-1 combines with J gene TRBJ2-5; D could derive from TRBD1 or TRBD2 (5 bases each). The CDR3 runs to 13 residues. Germline-derived CDR1 and CDR2 are LGHDT and YNNKEL (reference sequence). Trimming pared 8 bases from V and 9 bases from J, leaving 19 bases between. In DNA form, the CDR3 reads TGTGCCAGCGGCCTCGGGGCCGGGTGGGCCCAGTACTTC. This encodes CASGLGAGWAQYF.

Only a few counts were recorded for this clonotype. The CDR3 nucleotides are TGTGCCAGCAGTTCTGGGGGCCGGGGCTATGGCTACACCTTC. This codes for CASSSGGRGYGYTF. V and J are TRBV28 and TRBJ1-2, with D possibly TRBD1 on 6 matching bases. The CDR3 sequence is 14 residues long. Trimming cost V 4 bases and J 4 bases, with 13 bases left between them. Germline V gene data show CDR1 as MDHEN and CDR2 as SYDVKM.

This clonotype turned up a few times. The chain employs TRBV25-1 and TRBJ1-4; D is undetermined. CDR1 and CDR2 (germline): MGHDK, SYGVNS. The CDR3 runs to 13 residues. Trimming left V 4 bases short and J 7 bases short, with 10 bases between. The DNA of the CDR3 is TGTGCCAGCAGTGGATCACCTCTTGAAAAACTGTTTTTT. This codes for CASSGSPLEKLFF.

The chain uses TRBV14 and TRBJ2-3; D might be TRBD1 (6 bases). The V end lost 2 bases, the J end lost 6 bases, and 18 bases lay between the germline ends. Per the germline V gene, CDR1 is SGHDN and CDR2 is FVKESK. The CDR3 consists of 16 residues. The CDR3 DNA reads TGTGCCAGCAGCCAATTGGAAGGGACACCCTTGGATACGCAGTATTTT. As protein: CASSQLEGTPLDTQYF. Full variable domain (rest looked up from reference TRBV14 and TRBJ2-3): EAGVTQFPSHSVIEKGQTVTLRCDPISGHDNLYWYRRVMGKEIKFLLHFVKESKQDESGMPNNRFLAERTGGTYSTLKVQPAELEDSGVYFCASSQLEGTPLDTQYFGPGTRLTVL.

This clonotype appeared a few times. This sequence joins TRBV18 and TRBJ2-3, with D maybe TRBD2 (6 bases). V was clipped by 6 bases and J by 2 bases, with 15 bases between them. CDR3 size: 15 residues. Germline values: CDR1 KGHSH, CDR2 LQKENI. The CDR3 coding sequence is TGTGCCAGCTCCCGCGGGACTCGACTCACAGATACGCAGTATTTT. This gives the protein CASSRGTRLTDTQYF.

This clonotype was counted a few times. The V gene is TRBV4-3, the J gene TRBJ2-3; TRBD1 is a possible D gene (6 bases). Trimming removed 0 bases at V and 5 bases at J, with 12 bases between. CDR3 length: 15 amino acids. Germline assignment: CDR1 LGHNA and CDR2 YSLEER. This chain's CDR3 is CASSQDGTTVDTQYF. The CDR3 region has the DNA TGCGCCAGCAGCCAAGACGGGACAACCGTAGATACGCAGTATTTT.

There are many counts of this clonotype. This rearrangement joins TRBV20-1 to TRBJ2-1; D is ambiguous. V was pared by 6 bases and J by 9 bases, with 9 bases between. Germline V CDR1 and CDR2: DFQATT, SNEGSKA (reference sequence). CDR3 length equals 10 residues. CDR3 bases: TGCAGTGCCACCGCTAGTGAGCAGTTCTTC. Translated, it gives CSATASEQFF.

The chain combines TRBV10-1 with TRBJ2-3; perhaps TRBD1 as D (7 bases). V gave up 2 bases and J gave up 1 base, with 13 bases separating them. The germline V gene encodes CDR1 WNHNN and CDR2 SYGVQD (reference sequence). This CDR3 contains 16 residues. As DNA, the CDR3 is TGCGCCAGCAGTGAGGGAGGGGGCGCCGGCACAGATACGCAGTATTTT. It encodes CASSEGGGAGTDTQYF.

The sample holds a few counts of this clonotype. The rearrangement uses TRBV29-1 and TRBJ2-5; D may be TRBD1 or TRBD2 (5 bases each). Germline-derived CDR1 and CDR2 are SQVTM and ANQGSEA. CDR3 length equals 11 residues. V gave up 4 bases and J gave up 5 bases, with 8 bases separating them. CDR3: CSVARDETQYF. The CDR3 DNA reads TGCAGCGTTGCCCGGGACGAGACCCAGTACTTC.

The chain has TRBV20-1 and TRBJ1-2, with TRBD1 matching 8 bases. Germline lookup yields CDR1 DFQATT and CDR2 SNEGSKA (reference sequence). The CDR3 runs to 13 residues. J lost 6 bases, V lost 6 bases, and 9 bases had no gene match. Here the CDR3 reads CSADPDRAHGYTF. The CDR3 coding sequence is TGCAGTGCCGACCCGGACAGGGCGCATGGCTACACCTTC.

V is TRBV20-1 and J is TRBJ2-7, with D perhaps matching TRBD1 (5 bases). CDR3 size: 14 residues. The germline gives CDR1 DFQATT, CDR2 SNEGSKA (reference sequence). With 3 bases removed from V and 3 bases from J, the gap between germline ends came to 15 bases. The DNA of the CDR3 is TGCAGTGCTAGCATACAGGTGAGGAGCTACGAGCAGTACTTC. Protein: CSASIQVRSYEQYF.

This clonotype has a count of ten or more. The V call is TRBV27, the J call TRBJ2-3; 14 nucleotides match TRBD2. The CDR3 covers 17 residues. Per germline, CDR1 MNHEY and CDR2 SMNVEV (reference sequence). Germline trimming cut 4 bases from V and 3 bases from J; bases unmatched to any gene: 6. CDR3 in DNA: TGTGCCAGCAGTTCAGGGACTAGCGGGAGATGGACAGATACGCAGTATTTT. It translates to CASSSGTSGRWTDTQYF.

In this sample, this clonotype turned up a few times. This chain links TRBV9 with TRBJ2-7, with TRBD2 identical over 11 bases. V was clipped by 0 bases and J by 4 bases; unmatched bases: 3. The CDR3 covers 15 residues. From germline, CDR1 is SGDLS and CDR2 YYNGEE. CDR3 DNA: TGTGCCAGCAGCGTAGGTCTAGCGGGAGGATACGAGCAGTACTTC. Translation gives CASSVGLAGGYEQYF.

This clonotype has only a few counts. The chain employs TRBV20-1 and TRBJ2-7, with D unclear. V lost 0 bases, J lost 0 bases, and 9 bases lay in between. The germline V gene has CDR1 DFQATT and CDR2 SNEGSKA (reference sequence). This CDR3 spans 14 amino acids. CDR3 nucleotide sequence: TGCAGTGCTAGAGACATCCGGAGCTCCTACGAGCAGTACTTC. Translating gives CSARDIRSSYEQYF.

This clonotype was observed a few times. The CDR3 spells CASSYSAGGQYNEQFF. The CDR3 nucleotides are TGTGCCAGCAGTTACTCGGCGGGAGGGCAATACAATGAGCAGTTCTTC. This rearrangement joins TRBV6-5 to TRBJ2-1; 9 bases map to TRBD2. V lost 0 bases to trimming and J lost 4 bases; unmatched junction nucleotides: 4. The CDR3 runs 16 residues. CDR1 and CDR2 (germline): MNHEY, SVGAGI.